This record concerns one TCR beta chain sequence. In the authors' methods: Amplification with reference gene primers provided the estimates of nucleated cell counts. The method was immunoSEQ multiplex PCR; TCRdb's version includes in-frame clones alone and lacks a portion of them. V and J calls and clone size are copied from that table; D and trimming were computed from the DNA. The sample includes 150,000 to 200,000 clones, around four fifths of them seen just once. These data originate in a study of blood T cell repertoires in COVID-19. Specimen: peripheral blood. The receptor comes from a human donor in a cohort sampled during active COVID-19.

The CDR3 reads CASLKQHPGELQETQYF. Here the CDR3 DNA reads TGTGCCAGCCTCAAACAACACCCGGGAGAACTGCAAGAGACCCAGTACTTC. The V and J genes are TRBV7-9 and TRBJ2-5, with D perhaps matching TRBD2 (6 bases). The V end was cut by 8 bases, the J end by 2 bases, with 24 bases between. Per germline, CDR1 SEHNR and CDR2 FQNEAQ (reference sequence). CDR3 size: 17 residues.